These 7 T cell receptor beta chains were sequenced from one sample in a study of CD8 T cells in ankylosing spondylitis. Using its own MiXCR run on the 5' RACE reads, TCRdb lists one record per CDR3 protein. The sample has around 140,000 distinct CDR3 sequences, about 10% seen once. The sequencing input was blood, either unsorted or a sorted T cell fraction (not recorded which). The receptors come from a female donor with ankylosing spondylitis or in good health (not recorded which).

This clonotype was seen ten or more times. This sequence joins TRBV5-6 and TRBJ1-1; D is uncertain. Looked up from germline, CDR1 is SGHDT and CDR2 is YYEEEE. The V end lost 1 base, the J end lost 1 base, and 5 bases lay between the germline ends. The CDR3 is made up of 13 amino acids. CDR3 in DNA: TGTGCCAGCAGCTTGTTGGGGAACACTGAAGCTTTCTTT. This translates into CASSLLGNTEAFF.

This chain uses TRBV3-1 with TRBJ2-5, with TRBD1 matching over 10 bases. The CDR3 loop spans 16 amino acids. Germline CDR1 reads LGHDT; CDR2 reads YNNKEL (reference sequence). The junction had 11 bases not matched to a gene; V was cut back by 5 bases and J by 5 bases. CDR3 in amino acids: CASSYTPGQGMETQYF. In DNA form, the CDR3 reads TGTGCCAGCAGCTATACGCCGGGACAGGGGATGGAGACCCAGTACTTC.

This clonotype came up many times. The chain links TRBV5-1 to TRBJ2-3; no clear D. This CDR3 region has 13 residues. With 2 bases removed from V and 4 bases from J, the gap between germline ends came to 8 bases. CDR1 and CDR2 (germline): SGHRS, YFSETQ. CDR3: CASSFVGADTQYF. The CDR3 nucleotides read TGCGCCAGCAGCTTTGTTGGAGCAGATACGCAGTATTTT.

At least ten counts were recorded for this clonotype. The chain's CDR3 is CASGTGDLNQPQHF. The CDR3 DNA reads as TGCGCCAGCGGTACAGGAGATCTCAATCAGCCCCAGCATTTT. The chain is built from TRBV5-1 and TRBJ1-5; weak D call: TRBD1 (5 bases). CDR1 is SGHRS, CDR2 YFSETQ, per germline. The CDR3 consists of 14 residues. The V gene lost 7 bases and the J gene lost 3 bases, with 14 bases spanning the gap.

This clonotype appeared many times. The chain couples TRBV20-1 to TRBJ2-1, with TRBD2 matching over 12 bases. After removal of 6 bases from V and 1 base from J, the junction contained 7 bases not matched to a gene. This CDR3 has 16 amino acids. Germline values: CDR1 DFQATT, CDR2 SNEGSKA (reference sequence). CDR3 in DNA: TGCAGTGCCCTAGGGACTAGCGGGCCTTCCTACAATGAGCAGTTCTTC. Its protein is CSALGTSGPSYNEQFF.

This clonotype has just a few counts. The rearrangement joins TRBV7-9 to TRBJ2-7, with D possibly TRBD1 on 5 matching bases. The V and J ends lost 2 bases and 6 bases respectively, with 8 bases between them. CDR1 SEHNR and CDR2 FQNEAQ come from the germline V gene (reference sequence). This CDR3 contains 12 residues. The CDR3 protein is CASSLRGFEQYF. The CDR3 DNA follows: TGTGCCAGCAGCTTAAGGGGCTTCGAGCAGTACTTC.

This clonotype was observed many times. The chain recombines TRBV27 with TRBJ1-5; 8 positions agree with TRBD1. The CDR3 has 15 amino acids. Germline V lookup: CDR1 MNHEY, CDR2 SMNVEV (reference sequence). Unmatched junction bases numbered 3, after V lost 4 bases and J lost 1 base. The CDR3 is CASSSGDRSNQPQHF. The CDR3 coding sequence is TGTGCCAGCAGTTCCGGGGACAGGAGCAATCAGCCCCAGCATTTT.